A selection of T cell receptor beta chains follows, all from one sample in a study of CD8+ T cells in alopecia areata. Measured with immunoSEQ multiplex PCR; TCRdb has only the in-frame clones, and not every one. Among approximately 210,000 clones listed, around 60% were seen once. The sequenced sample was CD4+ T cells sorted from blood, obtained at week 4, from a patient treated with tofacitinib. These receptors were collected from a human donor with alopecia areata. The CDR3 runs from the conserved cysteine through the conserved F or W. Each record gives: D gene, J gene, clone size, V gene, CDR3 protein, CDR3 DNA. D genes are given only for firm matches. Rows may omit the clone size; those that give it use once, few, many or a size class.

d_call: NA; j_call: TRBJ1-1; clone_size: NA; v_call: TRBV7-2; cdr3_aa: CASSLAWLGAEAFF; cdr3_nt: TGTGCCAGCAGCTTAGCATGGCTCGGCGCTGAAGCTTTCTTT
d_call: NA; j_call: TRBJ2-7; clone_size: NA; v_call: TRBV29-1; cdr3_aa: CSAPLRQVPDEQYF; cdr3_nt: TGCAGCGCTCCCCTGAGGCAGGTGCCCGACGAGCAGTACTTC
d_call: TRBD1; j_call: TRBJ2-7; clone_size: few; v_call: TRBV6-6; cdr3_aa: CASSYTGTGGSYF; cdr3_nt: TGTGCCAGCAGTTACACCGGGACAGGGGGGTCGTACTTC
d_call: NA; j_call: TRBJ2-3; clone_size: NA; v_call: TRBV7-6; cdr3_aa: CASSTRTDTQYF; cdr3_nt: TGTGCCAGCAGCACTCGTACAGATACGCAGTATTTT
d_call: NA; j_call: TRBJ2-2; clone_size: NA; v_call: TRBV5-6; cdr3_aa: CASKLGMFTNTGELFF; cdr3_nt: TGTGCCAGCAAACTGGGGATGTTTACGAACACCGGGGAGCTGTTTTTT
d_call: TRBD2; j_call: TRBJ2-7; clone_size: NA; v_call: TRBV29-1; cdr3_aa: CSVDGRLAGGYEQYF; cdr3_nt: TGCAGCGTTGATGGCCGACTAGCGGGGGGTTACGAGCAGTACTTC
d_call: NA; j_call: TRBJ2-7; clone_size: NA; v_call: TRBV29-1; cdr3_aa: CSVLGTPRSEQYF; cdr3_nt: TGCAGCGTTCTTGGGACTCCTCGATCAGAGCAGTACTTC
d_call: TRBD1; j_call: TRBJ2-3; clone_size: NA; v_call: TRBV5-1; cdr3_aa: CASSVDRATDTQYF; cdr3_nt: TGCGCCAGCAGCGTTGACAGGGCTACAGATACGCAGTATTTT
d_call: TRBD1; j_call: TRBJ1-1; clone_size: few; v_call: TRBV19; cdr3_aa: CASNPTGGTEAFF; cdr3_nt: TGTGCCAGTAACCCAACAGGGGGCACTGAAGCTTTCTTT
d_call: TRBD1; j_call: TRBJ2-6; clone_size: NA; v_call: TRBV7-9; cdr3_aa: CASSSWGTTGASGANVLTF; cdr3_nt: TGTGCCAGCAGCTCCTGGGGGACCACAGGGGCCTCTGGGGCCAACGTCCTGACTTTC
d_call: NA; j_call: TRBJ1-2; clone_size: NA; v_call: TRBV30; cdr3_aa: CAWSVRGIVDDYGYTF; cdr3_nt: TGTGCCTGGAGTGTAAGGGGGATCGTCGATGACTATGGCTACACCTTC
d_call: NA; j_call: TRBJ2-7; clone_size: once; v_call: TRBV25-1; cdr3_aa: CASSEYGGREQYF; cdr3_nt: TGTGCCAGCAGTGAATACGGGGGCCGGGAGCAGTACTTC
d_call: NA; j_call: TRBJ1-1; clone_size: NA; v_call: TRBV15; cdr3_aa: CATSRGLRWNTEAFF; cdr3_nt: TGTGCCACCAGCAGGGGCTTAAGGTGGAACACTGAAGCTTTCTTT
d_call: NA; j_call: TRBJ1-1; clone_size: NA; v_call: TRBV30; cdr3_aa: CAWSPYRTEAFF; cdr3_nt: TGTGCCTGGAGCCCTTATCGCACTGAAGCTTTCTTT
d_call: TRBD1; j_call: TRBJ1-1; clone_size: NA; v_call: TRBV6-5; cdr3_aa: CASRDRESEAFF; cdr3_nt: TGTGCCAGCAGGGACAGGGAATCTGAAGCTTTCTTT
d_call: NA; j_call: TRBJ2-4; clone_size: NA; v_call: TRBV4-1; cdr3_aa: CASSRGAGGIQYF; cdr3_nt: TGCGCCAGCAGCCGAGGAGCCGGGGGCATTCAGTACTTC
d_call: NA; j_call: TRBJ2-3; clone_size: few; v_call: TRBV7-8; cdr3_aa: CASSLAGTPPFTDTQYF; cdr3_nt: TGTGCCAGCAGCTTAGCTGGGACACCCCCTTTCACAGATACGCAGTATTTT
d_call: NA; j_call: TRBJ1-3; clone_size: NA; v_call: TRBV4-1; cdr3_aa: CASSPPGSGNTIYF; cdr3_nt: TGCGCCAGCAGTCCCCCAGGATCTGGAAACACCATATATTTT
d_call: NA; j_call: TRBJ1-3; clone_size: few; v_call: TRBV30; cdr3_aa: CAWRRGTGNTIYF; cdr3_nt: TGTGCCTGGAGGCGTGGAACTGGAAACACCATATATTTT
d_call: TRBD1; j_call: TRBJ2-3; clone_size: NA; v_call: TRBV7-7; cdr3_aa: CASSFNRGSDTQYF; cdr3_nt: TGTGCTAGCAGCTTTAACAGGGGTTCAGATACGCAGTATTTT
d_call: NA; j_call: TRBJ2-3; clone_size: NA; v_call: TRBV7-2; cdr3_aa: CASSLGRLRTDTQYF; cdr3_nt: TGTGCCAGCAGCTTAGGCAGGCTCAGAACAGATACGCAGTATTTT
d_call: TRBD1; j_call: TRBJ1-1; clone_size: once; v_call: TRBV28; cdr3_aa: CASSLWTGGFDTEAFF; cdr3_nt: TGTGCCAGCAGTTTATGGACAGGGGGCTTCGACACTGAAGCTTTCTTT
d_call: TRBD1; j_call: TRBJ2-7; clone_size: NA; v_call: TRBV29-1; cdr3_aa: CSVGTNRGRYEQYF; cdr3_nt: TGCAGCGTTGGGACGAACAGGGGGCGCTACGAGCAGTACTTC
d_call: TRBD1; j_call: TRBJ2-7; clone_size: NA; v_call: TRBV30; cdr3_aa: CAWSWRALPGTGIYEQYF; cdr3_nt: TGTGCCTGGAGTTGGCGTGCCCTCCCCGGGACAGGGATCTACGAGCAGTACTTC
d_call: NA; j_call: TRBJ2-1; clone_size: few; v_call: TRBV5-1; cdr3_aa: CASSPTGFNEQFF; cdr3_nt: TGCGCCAGCAGCCCCACAGGGTTCAATGAGCAGTTCTTC
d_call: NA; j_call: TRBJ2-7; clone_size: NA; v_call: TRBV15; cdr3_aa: CATSRDLSYEQYF; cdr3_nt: TGTGCCACCAGCAGAGATTTGAGCTACGAGCAGTACTTC
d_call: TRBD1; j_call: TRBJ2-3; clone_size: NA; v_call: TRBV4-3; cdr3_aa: CASSRGTGGLTDTQYF; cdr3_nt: TGCGCCAGCAGCCGCGGGACAGGGGGTTTAACAGATACGCAGTATTTT
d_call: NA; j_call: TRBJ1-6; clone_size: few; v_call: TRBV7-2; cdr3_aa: CASSLGPGFYDSPLHF; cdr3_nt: TGTGCCAGCAGCTTGGGGCCGGGTTTTTATGATTCACCCCTCCACTTT
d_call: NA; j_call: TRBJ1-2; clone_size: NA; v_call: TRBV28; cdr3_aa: CASLTAGSNYGYTF; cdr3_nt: TGTGCCAGCCTAACGGCAGGATCCAACTATGGCTACACCTTC
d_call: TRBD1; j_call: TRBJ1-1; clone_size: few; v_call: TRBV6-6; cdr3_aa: CAGAGTGANTEAFF; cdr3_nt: TGTGCCGGCGCCGGGACAGGGGCGAACACTGAAGCTTTCTTT
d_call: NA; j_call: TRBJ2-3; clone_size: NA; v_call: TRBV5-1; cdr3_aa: CASSPHTETDTQYF; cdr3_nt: TGCGCCAGCAGCCCCCATACCGAGACAGATACGCAGTATTTT
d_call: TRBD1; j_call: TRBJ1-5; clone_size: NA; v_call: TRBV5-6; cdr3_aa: CASSRGQGAVGSNQPQHF; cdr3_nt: TGTGCCAGCAGTCGCGGACAGGGGGCCGTAGGGAGCAATCAGCCCCAGCATTTT
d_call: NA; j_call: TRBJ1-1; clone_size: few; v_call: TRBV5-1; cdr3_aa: CASRRALNTEAFF; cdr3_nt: TGCGCCAGCCGCAGGGCCCTGAACACTGAAGCTTTCTTT
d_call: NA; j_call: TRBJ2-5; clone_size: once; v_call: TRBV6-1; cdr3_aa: CASSDRDPETQYF; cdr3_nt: TGTGCCAGCAGTGACCGGGACCCAGAGACCCAGTACTTC
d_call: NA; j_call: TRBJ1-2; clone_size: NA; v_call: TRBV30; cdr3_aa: CAWSVLLGNYGYTF; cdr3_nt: TGTGCCTGGAGTGTACTCCTCGGCAACTATGGCTACACCTTC
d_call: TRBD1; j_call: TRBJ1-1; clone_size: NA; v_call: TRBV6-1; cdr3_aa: CASSERPLGDREGGRAFF; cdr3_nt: TGTGCCAGCAGTGAAAGGCCCCTCGGGGACAGGGAAGGTGGTAGGGCTTTCTTT
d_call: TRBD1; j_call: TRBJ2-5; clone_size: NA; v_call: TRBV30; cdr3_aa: CAWTLGTGTGETQYF; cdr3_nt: TGTGCCTGGACTCTGGGGACCGGGACAGGAGAGACCCAGTACTTC
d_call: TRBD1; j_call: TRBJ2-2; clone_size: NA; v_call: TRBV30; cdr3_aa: CAWSDGQGNTGELFF; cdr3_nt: TGTGCCTGGAGTGACGGACAGGGGAACACCGGGGAGCTGTTTTTT
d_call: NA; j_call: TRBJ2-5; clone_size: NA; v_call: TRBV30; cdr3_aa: CAWIMLGHQETQYF; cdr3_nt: TGTGCCTGGATCATGCTGGGACACCAAGAGACCCAGTACTTC
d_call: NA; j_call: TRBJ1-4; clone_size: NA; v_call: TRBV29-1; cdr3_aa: CSVGEGDEKLFF; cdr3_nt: TGCAGCGTTGGCGAAGGTGATGAAAAACTGTTTTTT
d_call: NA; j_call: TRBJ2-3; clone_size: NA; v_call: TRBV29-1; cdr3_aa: CSVQWAGHTDTQYF; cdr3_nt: TGCAGCGTCCAATGGGCCGGTCACACAGATACGCAGTATTTT
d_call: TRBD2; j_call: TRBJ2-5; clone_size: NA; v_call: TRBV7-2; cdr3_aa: CASSLGVGGIQETQYF; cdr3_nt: TGTGCCAGCAGCTTAGGGGTCGGGGGGATCCAAGAGACCCAGTACTTC
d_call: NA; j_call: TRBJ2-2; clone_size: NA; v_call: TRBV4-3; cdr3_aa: CASSQGRDTGELFF; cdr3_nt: TGCGCCAGCAGCCAAGGCAGGGACACCGGGGAGCTGTTTTTT
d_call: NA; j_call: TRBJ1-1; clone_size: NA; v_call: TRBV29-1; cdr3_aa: CSANRGGQGTEAFF; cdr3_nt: TGCAGCGCTAACCGGGGGGGGCAGGGCACTGAAGCTTTCTTT
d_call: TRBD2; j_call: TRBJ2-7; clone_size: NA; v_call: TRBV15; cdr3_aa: CATSRDREVQYF; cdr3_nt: TGTGCCACCAGCAGAGATCGGGAGGTGCAGTACTTC
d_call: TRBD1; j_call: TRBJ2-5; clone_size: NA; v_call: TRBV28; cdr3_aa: CASSSWTGEGGETQYF; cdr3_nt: TGTGCCAGCAGTTCCTGGACAGGGGAAGGGGGAGAGACCCAGTACTTC